This T cell receptor (beta chain) is from a study of T cell responses to AZD1222 COVID-19 vaccine. V was pared by 4 bases and J by 5 bases, with 18 bases between. This CDR3 is 16 amino acids long. The germline CDR1 and CDR2 sequences are LNHDA and SQIVND (reference sequence). General observations from the study: Baseline antibody screening turned up just a handful of seropositive AZD1222 recipients.

Libraries were prepared by immunoSEQ multiplex PCR; TCRdb keeps only in-frame clonotypes and omits some of them. The data contain over 90,000 clones, about 90% of them singletons. In this sample, this clone turned up once. The antigen is undetermined. The input for sequencing was peripheral blood, taken on day 0 of AZD1222 vaccination. The origin of this receptor is an adult in good health. The chain uses TRBV19 and TRBJ2-1; D gene ambiguous. The CDR3 DNA reads TGTGCCAGTAGTACGGGCGGAGTAGGGCCGAACAATGAGCAGTTCTTC. Its translation is CASSTGGVGPNNEQFF.